These 28 T cell receptor beta chains were sequenced from one sample in a study of cytomegalovirus exposure and HLA in healthy donors. It was with 60 Vbeta and 13 Jbeta primers that the PCR ran. TCRdb keeps only in-frame clones here, not all; method: immunoSEQ multiplex PCR. The sample has about 160,000 clones, approximately 80% seen once. Sequencing input: PBMCs. These receptors were obtained from a male donor in good health and CMV-seropositive.

This clone counts as large. The CDR3 loop reads CASSWSGTNNEQFF. The CDR3 region has the DNA TGTGCCAGCAGCTGGTCCGGGACTAACAATGAGCAGTTCTTC. The rearrangement uses TRBV5-4 and TRBJ2-1; 7 bases are a match to TRBD2. V was pared by 3 bases and J by 5 bases, with 5 bases of the junction left unmatched. This CDR3 is 14 amino acids long. Germline assignment: CDR1 SGHNT and CDR2 YYREEE (reference sequence).

The chain uses TRBV5-1 and TRBJ1-1, with no clear D. V was clipped by 2 bases and J by 4 bases, with 9 bases between them. This CDR3 has 13 amino acids. Per germline, CDR1 SGHRS and CDR2 YFSETQ. This chain's CDR3 is CASSLRRGTEAFF. The CDR3 DNA follows: TGCGCCAGCAGCTTAAGGAGAGGCACTGAAGCTTTCTTT.

This clone was picked up a small number of times. This chain connects TRBV18 to TRBJ2-7, with 9 bases lining up with TRBD1. This CDR3 has 14 residues. The V segment lost 3 bases and the J segment 2 bases; nucleotides outside the gene matches: 2. The germline gives CDR1 KGHSH, CDR2 LQKENI. CDR3 protein: CASSPGQGTYEQYF. CDR3 DNA sequence: TGTGCCAGCTCACCCGGACAGGGGACCTACGAGCAGTACTTC.

V is TRBV5-6 and J is TRBJ2-1, with 7 bases fitting TRBD2. The junction had 6 bases not matched to a gene; V was cut back by 3 bases and J by 0 bases. This CDR3 has 16 amino acids. Germline values: CDR1 SGHDT, CDR2 YYEEEE. CDR3 region: CASSYYASGSYNEQFF. DNA for the CDR3: TGTGCCAGCAGCTACTACGCTAGCGGCTCCTACAATGAGCAGTTCTTC.

J is TRBJ1-2 and V is TRBV4-3, with 8 bases aligning to TRBD1. The V and J ends lost 0 bases and 4 bases, in that order; junction bases with no gene match: 7. This CDR3 is built from 16 residues. Germline values: CDR1 LGHNA, CDR2 YSLEER. The chain's CDR3 is CASSQDVAGGFYGYTF. As DNA, the CDR3 is TGCGCCAGCAGCCAAGATGTGGCAGGGGGCTTCTATGGCTACACCTTC.

J is TRBJ1-4 and V is TRBV14; no clear D gene. Germline V gene data show CDR1 as SGHDN and CDR2 as FVKESK. The germline V and J ends were trimmed by 3 bases and 0 bases, with 5 bases remaining between them. The CDR3 covers 14 residues. The CDR3 bases are TGTGCCAGCAGCCATCCCGCAACTAATGAAAAACTGTTTTTT. Translation gives CASSHPATNEKLFF.

The genes are TRBV7-9 and TRBJ2-5; 11 bases agree with TRBD2. Germline CDR1 SEHNR, CDR2 FQNEAQ (reference sequence). This CDR3 is built from 16 residues. J was trimmed by 0 bases and V by 5 bases; bases with no gene match: 5. CDR3 nucleotides: TGTGCCAGCAGCCCTCGACTAGCGGGATACCAAGAGACCCAGTACTTC. Protein sequence: CASSPRLAGYQETQYF.

The chain links TRBV13 to TRBJ2-2; tentative D call: TRBD1 (6 bases). Germline V gene sequence: CDR1 PRHDT, CDR2 FYEKMQ (reference sequence). The CDR3 contains 17 residues. Deletions cut 2 bases from V and 1 base from J, with 14 bases between. The CDR3 reads CASSLSLRGLNTGELFF. The CDR3 bases are TGTGCCAGCAGCTTAAGTCTCAGGGGTTTGAACACCGGGGAGCTGTTTTTT.

The J gene is TRBJ1-5, the V gene TRBV27; 8 positions match TRBD1. In germline, CDR1 is MNHEY, CDR2 SMNVEV (reference sequence). CDR3 size: 15 residues. V shed 6 bases, J shed 9 bases, and the junction held 13 bases outside the gene matches. Here the CDR3 DNA reads TGTGCCAGCAGGCACGGGACAGGCACGGGGGGGCCCCAGCATTTT. It is translated as CASRHGTGTGGPQHF.

The table lists this clone with a count of one. The chain has TRBV5-1 and TRBJ2-7; TRBD1 might be the D (6 bases). Trimming removed 4 bases from V and 4 bases from J, with 12 bases in between. Per the germline V gene, CDR1 is SGHRS and CDR2 is YFSETQ. This CDR3 has 13 amino acids. CDR3 sequence: CASSPDRKYEQYF. CDR3 coding DNA: TGCGCCAGCAGCCCGGACAGAAAGTACGAGCAGTACTTC.

This clone was detected only a few times. The chain combines TRBV21-1 with TRBJ1-1. TRBV21-1 is deemed a pseudogene. This CDR3 is 16 amino acids long. CDR3 DNA sequence: TGTGCCAGCAGCGGGGGGGGAACCGCCGACATAACTGAAGCTTTCTTT. Residues: CASSGGGTADITEAFF.

This chain connects TRBV11-3 to TRBJ1-5; perhaps TRBD1 as D (5 bases). The ends were cut back, 8 bases at V and 1 base at J, with 18 bases in the middle. The CDR3 spans 16 residues. CDR1 is SGHNT, CDR2 YENEEA, per germline. The DNA for the CDR3 is TGTGCCAGCCCACCCCAATACAGGAGAAGCAATCAGCCCCAGCATTTT. Encoded protein: CASPPQYRRSNQPQHF. The whole variable domain, remainder taken from reference TRBV11-3 and TRBJ1-5, is EAGVVQSPRYKIIEKKQPVAFWCNPISGHNTLYWYLQNLGQGPELLIRYENEEAVDDSQLPKDRFSAERLKGVDSTLKIQPAELGDSAVYLCASPPQYRRSNQPQHFGDGTRLSIL.

This clone was observed a single time. The chain couples TRBV30 to TRBJ1-4; D is perhaps TRBD1 (5 bases). Germline V gene sequence: CDR1 GTSNPN, CDR2 SVGIG (reference sequence). V lost 2 bases to trimming and J lost 0 bases, with 10 bases between them. CDR3 length: 15 amino acids. The CDR3 region has the DNA TGTGCCTGGAGTTGGGGCGGATCAACTAATGAAAAACTGTTTTTT. It codes for CAWSWGGSTNEKLFF.

This sequence joins TRBV28 and TRBJ2-7; 10 nucleotides align to TRBD2. Germline CDR1 MDHEN, CDR2 SYDVKM. The J segment lost 6 bases and the V segment lost 6 bases, leaving 8 bases of the junction unmatched. The CDR3 loop spans 14 amino acids. This CDR3 is CASRSTSGISEQYF. DNA for the CDR3: TGTGCCAGCAGATCTACTAGCGGGATTAGCGAGCAGTACTTC.

V usage is TRBV19 and J usage is TRBJ1-2; D may be TRBD1 (5 bases). This CDR3 comprises 13 residues. Germline loops: CDR1 LNHDA, CDR2 SQIVND (reference sequence). V was trimmed by 7 bases and J by 6 bases, leaving 15 bases between them. The CDR3, as DNA: TGTGCCAGTACCCCGGACATTATCGATGGCTACACCTTC. Its protein is CASTPDIIDGYTF.

This chain uses TRBV6-5 with TRBJ2-5; perhaps TRBD1 as D (6 bases). This CDR3 is built from 14 residues. Trimming removed 2 bases from V and 6 bases from J, with 13 bases in between. Germline values: CDR1 MNHEY, CDR2 SVGAGI. DNA for the CDR3: TGTGCCAGCAGTTACAGCCAGGGGATGCAGACCCAGTACTTC. Translating it yields CASSYSQGMQTQYF.

V and J are TRBV7-8 and TRBJ2-1; possible D gene TRBD1, 6 bases. Between the trimmed V and J ends, which lost 2 bases and 10 bases, there was a span of 12 bases. This CDR3 region has 13 residues. Looked up from germline, CDR1 is SGHVS and CDR2 is FQNEAQ. CDR3 sequence: CASSLLQGKEQFF. The DNA for the CDR3 is TGTGCCAGCAGCTTATTACAGGGTAAGGAGCAGTTCTTC. The complete variable domain, with remaining parts taken from reference TRBV7-8 and TRBJ2-1, reads GAGVSQSPRYKVAKRGQDVALRCDPISGHVSLFWYQQALGQGPEFLTYFQNEAQLDKSGLPSDRFFAERPEGSVSTLKIQRTQQEDSAVYLCASSLLQGKEQFFGPGTRLTVL.

The V call is TRBV10-3, the J call TRBJ1-1; D may be TRBD1 (5 bases). Germline CDR1 is ENHRY and CDR2 is SYGVKD. Deletions cut 1 base from V and 5 bases from J, with 14 bases between. The CDR3 contains 15 residues. Written as DNA, the CDR3 is TGTGCCATCAGTGAGTTGGGGGAGGGAGGGACTGAAGCTTTCTTT. It specifies CAISELGEGGTEAFF.

V usage is TRBV18 and J usage is TRBJ2-1; tentatively, D is TRBD1 (5 bases). This CDR3 spans 12 amino acids. Germline-derived CDR1 and CDR2 are KGHSH and LQKENI. The ends were cut back, 0 bases at V and 11 bases at J, with 8 bases in the middle. The CDR3 loop reads CASSPPDRKQFF. Here the CDR3 DNA reads TGTGCCAGCTCACCACCCGACAGAAAGCAGTTCTTC. Using reference TRBV18 and TRBJ2-1 for the parts outside the CDR3, the full variable domain is NAGVMQNPRHLVRRRGQEARLRCSPMKGHSHVYWYRQLPEEGLKFMVYLQKENIIDESGMPKERFSAEFPKEGPSILRIQQVVRGDSAAYFCASSPPDRKQFFGPGTRLTVL.

In its sample, this clone was seen a few times. CDR3 loop: CASGLAGGQNNEQFF. The DNA for the CDR3 is TGTGCCAGCGGATTAGCGGGAGGGCAGAACAATGAGCAGTTCTTC. This chain joins TRBV14 and TRBJ2-1; 11 bases fit TRBD2. After removal of 8 bases from V and 5 bases from J, the junction contained 8 bases not matched to a gene. Germline V gene sequence: CDR1 SGHDN, CDR2 FVKESK. The CDR3 totals 15 residues.

The chain couples TRBV5-1 to TRBJ2-2; D not resolved. The CDR3 is 15 amino acids. Trimming took off 0 bases at V and 5 bases at J, with 11 bases between the two ends. CDR1 and CDR2 (germline): SGHRS, YFSETQ. CDR3 nucleotide sequence: TGCGCCAGCAGCTTGGTGCTAGGCCGTACCGGGGAGCTGTTTTTT. Its translation is CASSLVLGRTGELFF.

The rearrangement joins TRBV5-1 to TRBJ1-1; 11 bases match TRBD1. This CDR3 comprises 15 residues. Germline CDR1 and CDR2: SGHRS and YFSETQ. The V segment lost 4 bases and the J segment 2 bases; nucleotides outside the gene matches: 4. The CDR3 is CASSPGTGGNTEAFF. The CDR3 DNA reads TGCGCCAGCAGCCCCGGGACAGGGGGAAACACTGAAGCTTTCTTT.

The J gene is TRBJ2-7, the V gene TRBV9; 8 bases are a match to TRBD1. The CDR3 runs to 16 residues. The V and J ends lost 4 bases and 12 bases, in that order; junction bases with no gene match: 21. Looked up from germline, CDR1 is SGDLS and CDR2 is YYNGEE. The CDR3 is CASSSWGPGGLSLGYF. The CDR3 DNA reads as TGTGCCAGCAGCTCATGGGGGCCAGGGGGCCTCTCGTTAGGGTACTTC.

The V call is TRBV6-5, the J call TRBJ2-1; D is unclear. The CDR3 totals 15 residues. Trimming removed 6 bases at V and 1 base at J, with 13 bases between. The germline gives CDR1 MNHEY, CDR2 SVGAGI. The CDR3 coding sequence is TGTGCCAGCAGGCCCGATGCAGGATCCTACAATGAGCAGTTCTTC. It is translated as CASRPDAGSYNEQFF.

The chain combines TRBV30 with TRBJ1-5; 9 bases match TRBD1. With V trimmed by 2 bases and J by 2 bases, 7 bases remained unmatched. The CDR3 has 16 residues. CDR1 and CDR2 (germline): GTSNPN, SVGIG (reference sequence). This chain's CDR3 is CAWSFNRGHGNQPQHF. CDR3 in DNA: TGTGCCTGGAGTTTTAACAGGGGGCACGGCAATCAGCCCCAGCATTTT.

This sequence joins TRBV4-1 and TRBJ2-7, with D tentatively TRBD1 (6 bases). Germline assignment: CDR1 MGHRA and CDR2 YSYEKL. V dropped 5 bases and J dropped 0 bases, with 11 bases sitting between them. This CDR3 is built from 14 residues. The CDR3 DNA sequence: TGCGCCAGCAGCGGACAGATGGGCTCCTACGAGCAGTACTTC. Its protein is CASSGQMGSYEQYF.

The chain recombines TRBV5-6 with TRBJ2-7; no firm D call. V was pared by 0 bases and J by 2 bases, with 9 bases between. CDR1 is SGHDT, CDR2 YYEEEE, per germline. CDR3 length: 14 residues. The CDR3 loop reads CASSLGASTYEQYF. CDR3 bases: TGTGCCAGCAGCTTGGGGGCTTCCACCTACGAGCAGTACTTC.

The rearrangement joins TRBV4-3 to TRBJ2-1, with D possibly being TRBD2 (6 bases). The CDR3 extends over 16 amino acids. Germline CDR1 is LGHNA and CDR2 is YSLEER. V was cut by 2 bases and J by 0 bases, with 11 bases left in between. CDR3 in DNA: TGCGCCAGCAGCCAAAATGCGGGGAGCTCCTACAATGAGCAGTTCTTC. Translation: CASSQNAGSSYNEQFF.